This T cell receptor (beta chain) derives from a study of HIV-infected children after antiretroviral therapy interruption. Across the whole study: Most participating children were previously exposed to EBV and CMV. The study's findings and limits: After treatment interruption started, naive CD4+ CDR3 overlap across time points dropped.

The CDR3 sequence is 15 residues long. The V end lost 3 bases, the J end lost 2 bases, and 15 bases lay between the germline ends. Germline V CDR1 and CDR2: SGHRS, YFSETQ. This clonotype came up many times. Its antigen is unidentified. RNA-based 3' RACE libraries used unique molecular identifiers. TCRdb fed the 3' RACE reads into MiXCR, producing one record per CDR3 protein. The data contain 70,000 to 90,000 distinct CDR3 sequences, about 7% of them singletons. Regarding treatment: PENTA 11 planned treatment interruption arm or continuous ART arm. This receptor was taken from a pool of human donors with HIV. V and J are TRBV5-1 and TRBJ2-7; D call uncertain. Sequencing used CD45RA+ CD4+ T cells from PBMCs, pooled from several time points, obtained from a donor given antiretroviral therapy, either interrupted or continuous. Regarding subset: naive CD4+ CD45RA+ CD45RO- T cells. The CDR3 loop reads CASSSLWAGTYEQYF. CDR3 nucleotides: TGCGCCAGCAGCTCTCTGTGGGCAGGCACCTACGAGCAGTACTTC.